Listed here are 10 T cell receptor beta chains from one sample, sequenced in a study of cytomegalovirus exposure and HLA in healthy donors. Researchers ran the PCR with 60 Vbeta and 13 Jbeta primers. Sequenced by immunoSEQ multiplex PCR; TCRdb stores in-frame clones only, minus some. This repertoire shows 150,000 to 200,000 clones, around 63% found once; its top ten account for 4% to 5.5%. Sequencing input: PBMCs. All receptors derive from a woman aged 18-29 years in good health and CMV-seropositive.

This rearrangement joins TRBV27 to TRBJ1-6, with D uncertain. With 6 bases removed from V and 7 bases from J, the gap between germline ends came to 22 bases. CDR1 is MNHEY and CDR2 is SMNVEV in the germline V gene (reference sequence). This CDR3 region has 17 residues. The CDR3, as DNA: TGTGCCAGCAGATTCAAACCTTATAAGGAGGGAAATTCACCCCTCCACTTT. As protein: CASRFKPYKEGNSPLHF.

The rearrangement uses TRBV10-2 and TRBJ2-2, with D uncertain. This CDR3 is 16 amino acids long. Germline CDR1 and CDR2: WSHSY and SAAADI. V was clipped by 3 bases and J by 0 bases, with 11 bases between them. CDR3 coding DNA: TGCGCCAGCAGTGAAACTGGGCCGGCGAACACCGGGGAGCTGTTTTTT. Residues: CASSETGPANTGELFF.

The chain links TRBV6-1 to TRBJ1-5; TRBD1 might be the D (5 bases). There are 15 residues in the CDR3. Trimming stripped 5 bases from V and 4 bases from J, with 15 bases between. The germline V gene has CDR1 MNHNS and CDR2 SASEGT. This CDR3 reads CASSLRGTVNQPQHF. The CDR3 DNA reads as TGTGCCAGCAGTCTTAGGGGCACGGTTAATCAGCCCCAGCATTTT.

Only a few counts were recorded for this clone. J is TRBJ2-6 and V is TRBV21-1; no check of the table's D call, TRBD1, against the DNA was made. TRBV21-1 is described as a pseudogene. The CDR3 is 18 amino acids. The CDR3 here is CASRPGQVFSSGANVLTF. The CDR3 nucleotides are TGTGCCAGCAGGCCTGGACAGGTCTTTAGCTCTGGGGCCAACGTCCTGACTTTC.

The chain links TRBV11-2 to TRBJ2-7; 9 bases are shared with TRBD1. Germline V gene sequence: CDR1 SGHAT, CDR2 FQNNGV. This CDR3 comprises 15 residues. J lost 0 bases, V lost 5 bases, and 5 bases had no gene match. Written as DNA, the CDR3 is TGTGCCAGCAGCATTGACAGGGGGAGCTCCTACGAGCAGTACTTC. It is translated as CASSIDRGSSYEQYF. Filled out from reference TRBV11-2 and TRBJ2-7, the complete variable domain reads EAGVAQSPRYKIIEKRQSVAFWCNPISGHATLYWYQQILGQGPKLLIQFQNNGVVDDSQLPKDRFSAERLKGVDSTLKIQPAKLEDSAVYLCASSIDRGSSYEQYFGPGTRLTVT.

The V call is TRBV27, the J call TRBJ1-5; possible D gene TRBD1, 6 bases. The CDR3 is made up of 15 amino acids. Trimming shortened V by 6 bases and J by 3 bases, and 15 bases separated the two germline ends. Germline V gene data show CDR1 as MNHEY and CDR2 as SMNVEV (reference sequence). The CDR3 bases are TGTGCCAGCAGGTCCTCGAACAGGGTCAATCAGCCCCAGCATTTT. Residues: CASRSSNRVNQPQHF.

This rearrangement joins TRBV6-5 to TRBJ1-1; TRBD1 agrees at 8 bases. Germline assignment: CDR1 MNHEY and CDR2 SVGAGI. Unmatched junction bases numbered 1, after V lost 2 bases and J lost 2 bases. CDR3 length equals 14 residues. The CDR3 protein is CASSYGTGNTEAFF. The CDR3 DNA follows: TGTGCCAGCAGTTACGGGACAGGAAACACTGAAGCTTTCTTT.

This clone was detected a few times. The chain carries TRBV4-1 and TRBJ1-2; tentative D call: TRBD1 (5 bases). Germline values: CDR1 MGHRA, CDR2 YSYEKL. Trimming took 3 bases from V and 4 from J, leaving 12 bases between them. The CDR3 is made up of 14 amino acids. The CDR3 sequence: CASSQSTEIYGYTF. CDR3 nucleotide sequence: TGCGCCAGCAGCCAGTCGACAGAGATCTATGGCTACACCTTC.

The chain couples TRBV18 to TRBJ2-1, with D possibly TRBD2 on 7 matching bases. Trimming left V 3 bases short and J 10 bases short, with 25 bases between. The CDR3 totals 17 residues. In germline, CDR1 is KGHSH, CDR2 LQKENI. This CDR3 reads CASSPFEGGGLSSEQFF. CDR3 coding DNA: TGTGCCAGCTCACCGTTCGAAGGGGGGGGGCTTTCCTCCGAGCAGTTCTTC.

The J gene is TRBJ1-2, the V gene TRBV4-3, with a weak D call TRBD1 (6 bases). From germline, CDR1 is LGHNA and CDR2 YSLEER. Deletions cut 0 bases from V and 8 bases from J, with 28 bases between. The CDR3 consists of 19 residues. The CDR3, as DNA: TGCGCCAGCAGCCAAGATCGAGGACAGATTCGACATGGCTACCAGGGCTACACCTTC. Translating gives CASSQDRGQIRHGYQGYTF.